Here is one T cell receptor beta chain with its context. The sample is drawn from a study of blood T cell repertoires in COVID-19. Overall study context: Acute and convalescent COVID-19 specimens originated in the United States, Italy and Spain. Sample material is recorded as cDNA or gDNA derived from T cells, B-cell-depleted T cells, or PBMCs.

Trimming at V came to 6 bases and at J to 4 bases, leaving 10 bases not matched to a gene. CDR3 length: 16 amino acids. Germline V gene data show CDR1 as SGHRS and CDR2 as YFSETQ. Clones were sequenced by immunoSEQ multiplex PCR, and TCRdb holds only the in-frame ones, with some missing. Of around 25,000 clones in the sample, about four fifths are singletons; the top ten hold over 6%. This chain connects TRBV5-1 to TRBJ2-1; 10 positions match TRBD2. The receptor was derived from an older man with acute or convalescent COVID-19. The sequencing sample was made of peripheral blood. The CDR3 reads CASTEREGQGYNEQFF. CDR3 nucleotides: TGCGCCAGCACAGAGCGGGAGGGCCAAGGGTACAATGAGCAGTTCTTC. Looking up the rest from reference TRBV5-1 and TRBJ2-1 gives the full variable domain: KAGVTQTPRYLIKTRGQQVTLSCSPISGHRSVSWYQQTPGQGLQFLFEYFSETQRNKGNFPGRFSGRQFSNSRSEMNVSTLELGDSALYLCASTEREGQGYNEQFFGPGTRLTVL.